This passage covers 4 T cell receptor beta chains from one sample sequenced in a study of cytomegalovirus exposure and HLA in healthy donors. Use of 60 Vbeta and 13 Jbeta primers characterized the PCR. The method was immunoSEQ multiplex PCR; TCRdb's version includes in-frame clones alone and lacks a portion of them. This sample carries roughly 100,000 clones, roughly 85% of them seen once, and the ten largest clones take 5.8%. The sample was PBMCs. The receptors derive from a man in his 60s in good health and CMV-seropositive.

The chain has TRBV10-3 and TRBJ1-2; 7 nucleotides line up with TRBD1. Germline CDR1 ENHRY, CDR2 SYGVKD. With 0 bases clipped from V and 5 bases from J, the junction kept 3 bases outside the gene matches. This CDR3 comprises 14 residues. CDR3 sequence: CAISESTGEYGYTF. CDR3 DNA sequence: TGTGCCATCAGTGAGTCCACAGGGGAGTATGGCTACACCTTC.

This chain connects TRBV5-1 to TRBJ1-3; D may be TRBD1 (5 bases). The CDR3 runs to 14 residues. From germline, CDR1 is SGHRS and CDR2 YFSETQ. V was cut by 3 bases and J by 1 base, with 8 bases left in between. Here the CDR3 reads CASSSAGSGNTIYF. The CDR3 region has the DNA TGCGCCAGCAGCTCCGCAGGGTCTGGAAACACCATATATTTT.

J is TRBJ2-7 and V is TRBV12-2; the table assigns TRBD1, which was not confirmed against the DNA. TRBV12-2 is classified as a pseudogene. The CDR3 has 14 residues. The CDR3 sequence: CASRPGTGRYEQYF. In DNA form, the CDR3 reads TGTGCAAGTCGCCCCGGGACAGGGAGATACGAGCAGTACTTC.

This chain links TRBV6-5 with TRBJ2-3; unclear D gene. Per germline, CDR1 MNHEY and CDR2 SVGAGI. The V and J ends lost 6 bases and 5 bases respectively, with 6 bases between them. This CDR3 spans 11 amino acids. The CDR3 here is CASSRGDTQYF. CDR3 DNA: TGTGCCAGCAGCCGAGGAGATACGCAGTATTTT.